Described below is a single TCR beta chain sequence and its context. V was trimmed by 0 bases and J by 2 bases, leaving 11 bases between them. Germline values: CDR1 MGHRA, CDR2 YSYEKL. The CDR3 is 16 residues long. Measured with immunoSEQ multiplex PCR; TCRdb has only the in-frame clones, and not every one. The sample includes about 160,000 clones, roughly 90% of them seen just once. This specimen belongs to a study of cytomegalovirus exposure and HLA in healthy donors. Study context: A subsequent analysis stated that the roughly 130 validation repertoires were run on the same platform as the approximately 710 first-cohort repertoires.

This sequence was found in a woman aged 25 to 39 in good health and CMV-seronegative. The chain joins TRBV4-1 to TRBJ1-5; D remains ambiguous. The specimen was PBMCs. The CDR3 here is CASSQERAGGNQPQHF. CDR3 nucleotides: TGCGCCAGCAGCCAAGAAAGGGCTGGGGGCAATCAGCCCCAGCATTTT.